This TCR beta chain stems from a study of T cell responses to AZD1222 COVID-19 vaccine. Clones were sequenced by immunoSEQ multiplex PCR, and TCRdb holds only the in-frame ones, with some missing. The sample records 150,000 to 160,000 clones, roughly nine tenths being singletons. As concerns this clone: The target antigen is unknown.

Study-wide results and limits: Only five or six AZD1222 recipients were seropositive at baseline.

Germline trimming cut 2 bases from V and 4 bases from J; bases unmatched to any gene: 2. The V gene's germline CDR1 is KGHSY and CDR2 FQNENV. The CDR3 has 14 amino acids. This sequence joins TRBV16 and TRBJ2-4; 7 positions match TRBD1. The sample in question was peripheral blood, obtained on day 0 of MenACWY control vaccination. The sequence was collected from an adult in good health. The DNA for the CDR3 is TGTGCCAGCAGCCAAGAGGGGGCTAAAAACATTCAGTACTTC. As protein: CASSQEGAKNIQYF.